This T cell receptor beta chain comes out of a study of low-dose radiotherapy and immunotherapy resistance in tumors. Whole-study context: A total of 6.5 Gy was given to Cohort 1 as 0.5 Gy per fraction every 2 weeks.

Gene-specific TRAV and TRBV primers were used for first-strand cDNA, covering alpha and beta chains. PCR amplification of the TCRs was performed with Phusion for 20 PCR cycles, and it relied on a constant-region primer together with a V-primer adapter. mRNA, after isolation, was amplified by in vitro transcription. TCRdb recomputed calls from the reads with MiXCR, one row per CDR3 protein. This table has about 39,000 distinct CDR3 sequences, less than 25% appearing once. This clonotype was counted at least ten times. Compared with germline, one end of the junction differs, possibly owing to a read error. The sample's time point: after trial treatment. Treatment indicated: LDRT plus nivolumab, ipilimumab, low-dose cyclophosphamide and aspirin (RACIN trial). The donors' treatment consisted of nivolumab, ipilimumab, aspirin, low-dose cyclophosphamide and low-dose radiotherapy. Those eligible were patients bearing advanced solid tumors lacking tumor-infiltrating lymphocytes.

The CDR3 is made up of 15 amino acids. In germline, CDR1 is PRHDT, CDR2 FYEKMQ (reference sequence). This TCR was sampled from a female donor with ovarian cancer. The material sequenced was PBMCs, taken after low-dose radiotherapy plus immunotherapy. The rearrangement joins TRBV13 to TRBJ1-4, with 8 bases identical to TRBD1. The CDR3 reads CASSLGQGITEKLFF. The CDR3 DNA is TGTGCCAGCAGCCTAGGACAGGGAATCACTGAAAAACTGTTTTTT.